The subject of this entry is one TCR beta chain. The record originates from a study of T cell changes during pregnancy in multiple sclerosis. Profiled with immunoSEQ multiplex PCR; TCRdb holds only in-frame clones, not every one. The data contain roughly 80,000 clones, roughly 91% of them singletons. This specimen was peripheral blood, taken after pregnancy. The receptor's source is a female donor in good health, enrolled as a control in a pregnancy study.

Here the CDR3 DNA reads TGTGCCAGCAAGCTACAGGGGGGCGGTGAAAAACTGTTTTTT. It encodes CASKLQGGGEKLFF. The gene calls are TRBV6-5 and TRBJ1-4, with 8 bases matching TRBD1. This CDR3 is built from 14 residues. CDR1 and CDR2 (germline): MNHEY, SVGAGI. The junction had 8 bases not matched to a gene; V was cut back by 7 bases and J by 7 bases.